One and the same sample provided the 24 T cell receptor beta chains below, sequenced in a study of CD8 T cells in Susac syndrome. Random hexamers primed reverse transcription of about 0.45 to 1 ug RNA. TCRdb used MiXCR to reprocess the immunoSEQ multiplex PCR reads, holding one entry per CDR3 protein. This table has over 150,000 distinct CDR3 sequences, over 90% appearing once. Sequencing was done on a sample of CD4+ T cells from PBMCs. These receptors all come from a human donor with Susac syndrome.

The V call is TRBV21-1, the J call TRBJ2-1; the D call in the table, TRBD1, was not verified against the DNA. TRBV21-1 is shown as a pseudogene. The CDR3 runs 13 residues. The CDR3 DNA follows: TGTGCCAGCAGCAAGGGGACAGGCACCCCTGGGGTCTTC. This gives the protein CASSKGTGTPGVF.

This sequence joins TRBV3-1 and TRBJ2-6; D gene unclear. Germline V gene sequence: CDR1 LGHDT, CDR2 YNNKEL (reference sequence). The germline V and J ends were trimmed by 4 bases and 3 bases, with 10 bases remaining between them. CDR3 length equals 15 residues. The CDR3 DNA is TGTGCCAGCAGCCGAGATAGGCTTGGGGCCAACGTCCTGACTTTC. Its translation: CASSRDRLGANVLTF.

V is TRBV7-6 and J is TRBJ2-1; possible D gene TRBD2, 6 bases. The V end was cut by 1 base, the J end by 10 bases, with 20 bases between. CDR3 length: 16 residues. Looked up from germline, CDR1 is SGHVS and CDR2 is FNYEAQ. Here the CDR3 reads CASSLVGDSPSTEQFF. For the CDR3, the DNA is TGTGCCAGCAGCTTAGTAGGGGACTCCCCGAGTACGGAGCAGTTCTTC. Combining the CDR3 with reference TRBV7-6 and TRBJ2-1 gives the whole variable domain GAGVSQSPRYKVTKRGQDVALRCDPISGHVSLYWYRQALGQGPEFLTYFNYEAQQDKSGLPNDRFSAERPEGSISTLTIQRTEQRDSAMYRCASSLVGDSPSTEQFFGPGTRLTVL.

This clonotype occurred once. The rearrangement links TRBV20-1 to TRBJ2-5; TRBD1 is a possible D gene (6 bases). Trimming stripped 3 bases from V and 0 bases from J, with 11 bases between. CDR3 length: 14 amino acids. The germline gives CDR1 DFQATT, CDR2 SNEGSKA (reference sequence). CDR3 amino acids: CSASGTQYQETQYF. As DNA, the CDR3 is TGCAGTGCTAGTGGGACACAGTACCAAGAGACCCAGTACTTC.

The CDR3 DNA is TGCAGCGCTGCCGAGAACTATGGCTACACCTTC. Amino acid sequence: CSAAENYGYTF. The chain carries TRBV29-1 and TRBJ1-2; D is unclear. The CDR3 is made up of 11 amino acids. CDR1 and CDR2 (germline): SQVTM, ANQGSEA. Trimming removed 7 bases at V and 2 bases at J, with 8 bases between.

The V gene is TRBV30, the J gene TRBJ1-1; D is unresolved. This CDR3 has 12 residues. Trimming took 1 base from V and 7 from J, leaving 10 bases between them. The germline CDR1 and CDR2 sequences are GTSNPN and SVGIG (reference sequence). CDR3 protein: CAWSELDGEAFF. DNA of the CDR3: TGTGCCTGGAGTGAATTGGACGGTGAAGCTTTCTTT.

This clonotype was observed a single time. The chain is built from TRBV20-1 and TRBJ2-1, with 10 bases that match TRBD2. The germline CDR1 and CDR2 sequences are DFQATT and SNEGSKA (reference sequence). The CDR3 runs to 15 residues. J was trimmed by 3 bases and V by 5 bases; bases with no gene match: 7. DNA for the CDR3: TGCAGTGCTGAGTCCTCTAGCGGGAGCTACAATGAGCAGTTCTTC. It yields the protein CSAESSSGSYNEQFF.

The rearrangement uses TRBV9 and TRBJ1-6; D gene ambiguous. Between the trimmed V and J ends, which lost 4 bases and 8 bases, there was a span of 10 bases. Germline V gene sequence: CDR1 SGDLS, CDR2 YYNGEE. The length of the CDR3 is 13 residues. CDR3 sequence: CASSPAAYSPLHF. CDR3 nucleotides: TGTGCCAGCAGCCCTGCGGCTTATTCACCCCTCCACTTT.

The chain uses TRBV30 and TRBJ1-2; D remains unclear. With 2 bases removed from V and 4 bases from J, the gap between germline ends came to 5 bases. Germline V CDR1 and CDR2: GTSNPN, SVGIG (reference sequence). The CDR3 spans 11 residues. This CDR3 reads CAWSFLYGYTF. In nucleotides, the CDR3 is TGTGCCTGGAGTTTCCTCTATGGCTACACCTTC.

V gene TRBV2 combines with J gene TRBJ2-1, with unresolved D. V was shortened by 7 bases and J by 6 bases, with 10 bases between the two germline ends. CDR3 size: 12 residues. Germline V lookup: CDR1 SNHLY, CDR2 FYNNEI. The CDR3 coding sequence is TGTGCCAGCAACGGCGGTTCCAATGAGCAGTTCTTC. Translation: CASNGGSNEQFF.

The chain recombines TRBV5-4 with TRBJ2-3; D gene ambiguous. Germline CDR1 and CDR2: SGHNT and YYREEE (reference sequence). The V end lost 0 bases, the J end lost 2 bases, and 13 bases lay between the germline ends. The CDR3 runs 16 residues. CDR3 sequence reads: CASSLGGPRYTDTQYF. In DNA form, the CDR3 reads TGTGCCAGCAGCTTGGGTGGTCCTCGCTACACAGATACGCAGTATTTT.

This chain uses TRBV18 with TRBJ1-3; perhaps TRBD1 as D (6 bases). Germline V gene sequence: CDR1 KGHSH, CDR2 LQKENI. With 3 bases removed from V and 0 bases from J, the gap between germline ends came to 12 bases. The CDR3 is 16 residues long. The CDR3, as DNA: TGTGCCAGCTCACCGGGACATTACTCCTCTGGAAACACCATATATTTT. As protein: CASSPGHYSSGNTIYF.

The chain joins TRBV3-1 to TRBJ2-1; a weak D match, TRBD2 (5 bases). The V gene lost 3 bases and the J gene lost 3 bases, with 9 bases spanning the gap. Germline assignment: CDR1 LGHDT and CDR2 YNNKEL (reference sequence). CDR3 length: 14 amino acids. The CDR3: CASSHRGSYNEQFF. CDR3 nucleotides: TGTGCCAGCAGCCACCGAGGGAGCTACAATGAGCAGTTCTTC.

The CDR3 nucleotides read TGTGCCAGCTCATCGGATCCGGGACAGGGTATTTCACCCCTCCACTTT. Protein product: CASSSDPGQGISPLHF. The rearrangement joins TRBV18 to TRBJ1-6, with 9 bases that match TRBD1. Germline V gene lookup returns CDR1 KGHSH and CDR2 LQKENI. Trimming removed 5 bases from V and 9 bases from J; junction bases left unmatched: 11. CDR3 length: 16 residues.

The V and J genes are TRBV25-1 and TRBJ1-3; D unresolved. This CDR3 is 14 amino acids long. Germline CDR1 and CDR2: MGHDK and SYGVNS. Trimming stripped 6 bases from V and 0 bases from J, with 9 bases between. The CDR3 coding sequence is TGTGCCAGCAGAGACAAATTCTCTGGAAACACCATATATTTT. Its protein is CASRDKFSGNTIYF. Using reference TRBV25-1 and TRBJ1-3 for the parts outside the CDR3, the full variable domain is EADIYQTPRYLVIGTGKKITLECSQTMGHDKMYWYQQDPGMELHLIHYSYGVNSTEKGDLSSESTVSRIRTEHFPLTLESARPSHTSQYLCASRDKFSGNTIYFGEGSWLTVV.

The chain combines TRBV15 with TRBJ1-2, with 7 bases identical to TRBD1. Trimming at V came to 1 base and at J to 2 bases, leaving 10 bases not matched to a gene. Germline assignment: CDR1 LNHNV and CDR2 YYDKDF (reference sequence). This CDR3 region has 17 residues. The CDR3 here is CATSRGSQGRQNYGYTF. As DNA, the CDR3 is TGTGCCACCAGCAGAGGGTCACAGGGGAGACAGAACTATGGCTACACCTTC.

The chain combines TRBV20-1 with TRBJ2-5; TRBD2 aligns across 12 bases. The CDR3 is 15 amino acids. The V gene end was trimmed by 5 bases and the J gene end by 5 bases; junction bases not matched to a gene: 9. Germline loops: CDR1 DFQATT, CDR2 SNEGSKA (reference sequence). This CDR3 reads CSAPTSGGPGETQYF. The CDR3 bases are TGCAGTGCTCCGACTAGCGGGGGACCCGGGGAGACCCAGTACTTC.

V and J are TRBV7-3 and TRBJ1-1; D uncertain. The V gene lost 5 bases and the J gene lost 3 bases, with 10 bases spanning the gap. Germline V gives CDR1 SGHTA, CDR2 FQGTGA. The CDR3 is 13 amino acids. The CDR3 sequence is CASSTSRDTEAFF. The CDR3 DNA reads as TGTGCCAGCAGCACAAGCCGGGACACTGAAGCTTTCTTT.

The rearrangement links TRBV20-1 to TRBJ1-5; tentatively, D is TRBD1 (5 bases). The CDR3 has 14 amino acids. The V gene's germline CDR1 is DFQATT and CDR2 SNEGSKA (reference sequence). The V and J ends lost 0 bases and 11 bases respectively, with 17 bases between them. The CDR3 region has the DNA TGCAGTGCTAGAGATGGCCTCGGGGGGTCGGCCCAGCATTTT. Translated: CSARDGLGGSAQHF.

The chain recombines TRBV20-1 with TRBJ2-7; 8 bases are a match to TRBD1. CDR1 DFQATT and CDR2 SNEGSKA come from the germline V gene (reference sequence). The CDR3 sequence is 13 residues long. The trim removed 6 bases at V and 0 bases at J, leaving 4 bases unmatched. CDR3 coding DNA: TGCAGTGCCGGACAGGGAGGCTCCTACGAGCAGTACTTC. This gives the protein CSAGQGGSYEQYF.

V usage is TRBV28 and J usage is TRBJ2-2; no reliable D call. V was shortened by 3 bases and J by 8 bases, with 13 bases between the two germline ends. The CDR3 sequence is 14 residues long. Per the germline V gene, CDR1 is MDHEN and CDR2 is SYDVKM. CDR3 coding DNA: TGTGCCAGCAGTTTGCGGTCAATACAAGGGGAGCTGTTTTTT. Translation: CASSLRSIQGELFF.

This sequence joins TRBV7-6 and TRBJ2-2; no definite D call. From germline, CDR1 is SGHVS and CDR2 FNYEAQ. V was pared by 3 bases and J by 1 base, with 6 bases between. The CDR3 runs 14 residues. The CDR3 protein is CASSFGGNTGELFF. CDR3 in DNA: TGTGCCAGCAGCTTTGGCGGGAACACCGGGGAGCTGTTTTTT.

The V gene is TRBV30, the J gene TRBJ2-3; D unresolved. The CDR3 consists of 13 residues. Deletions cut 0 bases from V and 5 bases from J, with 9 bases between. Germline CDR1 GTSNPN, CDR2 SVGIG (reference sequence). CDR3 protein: CAWSVVLRDTQYF. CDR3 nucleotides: TGTGCCTGGAGTGTCGTATTGAGAGATACGCAGTATTTT.

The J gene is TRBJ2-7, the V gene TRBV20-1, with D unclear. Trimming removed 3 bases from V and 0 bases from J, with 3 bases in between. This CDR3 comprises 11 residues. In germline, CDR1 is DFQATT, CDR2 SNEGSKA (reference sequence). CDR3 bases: TGCAGTGCTAGTCCCTCCTACGAGCAGTACTTC. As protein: CSASPSYEQYF.